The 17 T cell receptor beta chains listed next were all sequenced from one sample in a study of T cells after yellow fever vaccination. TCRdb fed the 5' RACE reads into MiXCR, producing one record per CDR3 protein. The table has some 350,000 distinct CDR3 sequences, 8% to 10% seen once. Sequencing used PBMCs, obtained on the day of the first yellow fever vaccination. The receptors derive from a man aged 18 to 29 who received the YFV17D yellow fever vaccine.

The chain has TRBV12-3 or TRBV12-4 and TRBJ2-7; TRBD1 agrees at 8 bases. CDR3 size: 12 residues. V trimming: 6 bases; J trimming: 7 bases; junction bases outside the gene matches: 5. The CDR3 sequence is CASSPGQGEQYF. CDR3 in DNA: TGTGCCAGCAGCCCCGGACAGGGAGAGCAGTACTTC.

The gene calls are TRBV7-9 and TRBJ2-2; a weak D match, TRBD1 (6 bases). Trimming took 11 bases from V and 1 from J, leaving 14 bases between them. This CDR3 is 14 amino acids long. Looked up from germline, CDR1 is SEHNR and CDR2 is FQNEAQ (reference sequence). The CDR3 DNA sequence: TGTGCCGCACTAAGGGACATGAACACCGGGGAGCTGTTTTTT. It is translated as CAALRDMNTGELFF.

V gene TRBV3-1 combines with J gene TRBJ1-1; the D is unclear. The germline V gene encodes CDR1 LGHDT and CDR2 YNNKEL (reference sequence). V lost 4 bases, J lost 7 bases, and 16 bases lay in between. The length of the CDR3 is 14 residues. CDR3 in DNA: TGTGCCAGCAGCCCGGTAGCCAACGCCCTTGAAGCTTTCTTT. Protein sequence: CASSPVANALEAFF.

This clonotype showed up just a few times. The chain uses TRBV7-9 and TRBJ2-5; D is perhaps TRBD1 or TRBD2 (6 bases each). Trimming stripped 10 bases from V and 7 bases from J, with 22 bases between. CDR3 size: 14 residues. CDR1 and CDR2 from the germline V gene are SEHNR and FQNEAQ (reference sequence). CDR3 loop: CATDGNLGGWTQYF. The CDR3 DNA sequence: TGTGCCACCGACGGTAACCTGGGGGGCTGGACCCAGTACTTC.

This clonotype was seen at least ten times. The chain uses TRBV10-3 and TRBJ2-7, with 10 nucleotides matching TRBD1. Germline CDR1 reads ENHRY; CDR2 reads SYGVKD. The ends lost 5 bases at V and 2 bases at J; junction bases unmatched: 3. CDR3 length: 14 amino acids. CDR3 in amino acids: CAISTGTGAYEQYF. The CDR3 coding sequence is TGTGCCATCAGTACCGGGACAGGGGCCTACGAGCAGTACTTC.

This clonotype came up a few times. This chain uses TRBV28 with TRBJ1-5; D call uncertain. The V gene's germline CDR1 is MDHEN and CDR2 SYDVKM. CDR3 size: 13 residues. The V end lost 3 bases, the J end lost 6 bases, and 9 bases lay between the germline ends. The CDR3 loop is CASSLGFSQPQHF. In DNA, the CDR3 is TGTGCCAGCAGTTTGGGTTTTAGTCAGCCCCAGCATTTT.

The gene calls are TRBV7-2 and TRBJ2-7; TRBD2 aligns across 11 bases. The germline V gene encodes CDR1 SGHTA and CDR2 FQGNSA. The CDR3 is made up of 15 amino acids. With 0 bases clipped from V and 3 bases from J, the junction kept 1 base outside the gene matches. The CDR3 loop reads CASSLAGLAGYEQYF. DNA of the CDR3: TGTGCCAGCAGCTTAGCAGGACTAGCGGGCTACGAGCAGTACTTC.

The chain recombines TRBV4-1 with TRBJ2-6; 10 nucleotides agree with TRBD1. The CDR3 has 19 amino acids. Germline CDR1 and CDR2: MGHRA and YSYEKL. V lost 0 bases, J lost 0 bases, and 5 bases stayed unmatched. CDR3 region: CASSQDLDRGDSGANVLTF. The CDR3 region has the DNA TGCGCCAGCAGCCAAGATCTGGACAGGGGGGACTCTGGGGCCAACGTCCTGACTTTC.

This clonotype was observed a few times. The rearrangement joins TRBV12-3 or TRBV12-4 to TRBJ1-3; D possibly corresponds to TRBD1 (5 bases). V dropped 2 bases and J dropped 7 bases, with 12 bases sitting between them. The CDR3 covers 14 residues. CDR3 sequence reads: CASSLRGLQNTIYF. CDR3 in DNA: TGTGCCAGCAGTTTACGGGGCCTTCAGAACACCATATATTTT.

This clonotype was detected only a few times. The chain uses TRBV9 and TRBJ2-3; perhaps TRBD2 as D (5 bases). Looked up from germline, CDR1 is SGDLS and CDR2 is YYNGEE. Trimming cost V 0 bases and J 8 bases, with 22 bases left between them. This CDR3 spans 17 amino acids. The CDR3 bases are TGTGCCAGCAGCGTAGTGGGTAGCGAAGACCCCGCTGGTACGCAGTATTTT. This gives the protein CASSVVGSEDPAGTQYF.

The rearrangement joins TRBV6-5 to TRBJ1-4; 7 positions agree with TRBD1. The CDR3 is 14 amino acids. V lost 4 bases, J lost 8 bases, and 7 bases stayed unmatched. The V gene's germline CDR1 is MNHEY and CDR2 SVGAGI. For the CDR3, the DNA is TGTGCCAGCAGTTCTGACAGGGTGGGGGAAAAACTGTTTTTT. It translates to CASSSDRVGEKLFF.

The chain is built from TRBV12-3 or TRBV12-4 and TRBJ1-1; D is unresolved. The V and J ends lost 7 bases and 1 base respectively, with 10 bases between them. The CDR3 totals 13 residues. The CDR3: CASIAAKNTEAFF. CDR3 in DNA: TGTGCCAGCATCGCGGCCAAGAACACTGAAGCTTTCTTT.

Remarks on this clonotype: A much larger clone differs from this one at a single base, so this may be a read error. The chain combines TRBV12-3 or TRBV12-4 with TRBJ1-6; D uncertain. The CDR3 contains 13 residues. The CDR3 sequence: CATRETYNPPLHF. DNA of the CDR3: TGTGCCACCCGGGAAACTTATAATCCACCCCTCCACTTT.

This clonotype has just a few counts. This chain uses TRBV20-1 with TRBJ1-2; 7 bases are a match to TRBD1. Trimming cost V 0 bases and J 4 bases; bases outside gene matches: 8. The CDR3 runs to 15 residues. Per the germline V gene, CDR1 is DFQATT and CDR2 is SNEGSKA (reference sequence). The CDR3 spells CSARDGRGQIYGYTF. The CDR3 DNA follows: TGCAGTGCTAGAGATGGGAGGGGACAGATCTATGGCTACACCTTC.

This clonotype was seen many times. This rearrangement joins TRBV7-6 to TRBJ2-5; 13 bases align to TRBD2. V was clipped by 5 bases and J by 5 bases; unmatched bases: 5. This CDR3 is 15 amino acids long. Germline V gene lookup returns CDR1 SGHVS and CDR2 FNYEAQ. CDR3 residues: CASSRLAGGGETQYF. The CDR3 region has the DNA TGTGCCAGCAGCCGACTAGCGGGGGGAGGTGAGACCCAGTACTTC.

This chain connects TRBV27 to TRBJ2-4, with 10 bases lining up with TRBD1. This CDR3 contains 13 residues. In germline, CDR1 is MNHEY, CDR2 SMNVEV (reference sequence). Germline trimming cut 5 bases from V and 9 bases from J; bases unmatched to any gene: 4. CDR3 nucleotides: TGTGCCAGCAGTCCGGGACAGGGGTTCATTCAGTACTTC. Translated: CASSPGQGFIQYF.

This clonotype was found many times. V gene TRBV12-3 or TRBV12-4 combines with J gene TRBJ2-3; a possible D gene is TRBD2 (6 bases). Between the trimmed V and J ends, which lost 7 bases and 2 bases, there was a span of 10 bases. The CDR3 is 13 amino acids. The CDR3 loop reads CASTRGATDTQYF. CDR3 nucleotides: TGTGCCAGCACGCGCGGGGCCACAGATACGCAGTATTTT.